This T cell receptor (beta chain) came from a study of patients and donors after allogeneic stem cell transplantation. The CDR3 contains 14 residues. Trimming removed 2 bases at V and 0 bases at J, with 8 bases between. MiXCR was run by TCRdb on the RT-PCR reads, yielding one entry per CDR3 protein. The sample shows fewer than 500,000 distinct CDR3 sequences, roughly 17% of them seen only once. The clonotype was recovered from a human donor who was either an allogeneic HSCT recipient or a stem cell or donor lymphocyte infusion donor (not recorded which). It is not recorded whose cells these are; they may come from a transplant donor. Sequenced material: blood, either unsorted or a sorted T cell fraction (not recorded which). This sequence joins TRBV12-3 or TRBV12-4 and TRBJ2-7, with D perhaps being TRBD1 or TRBD2 (5 bases each). The CDR3 region is CASSLFGGSYEQYF. The DNA for the CDR3 is TGTGCCAGCAGTTTATTTGGGGGCTCCTACGAGCAGTACTTC.